Listed below are T cell receptor beta chains from one sample, sequenced in a study of T cells in Graves' hyperthyroidism and ophthalmopathy. TCRdb re-derived calls from the multiplex PCR reads in MiXCR, one entry per CDR3 protein. Counted here are more than 450,000 distinct CDR3 sequences, 13% to 15% occurring once; the ten biggest clones make up more than 11%. The sequenced sample was blood. The receptors derive from a woman aged 35 to 49 with Graves' hyperthyroidism. Each CDR3 is given with its conserved first and last residue. The order of the fields is CDR3 DNA, CDR3 protein, V gene, D gene, J gene, clone size. A D gene is named only where the DNA matches it firmly. Clone size is shown for a subset of rows, as once, few, many or a class of expanded clone.

cdr3_nt: TGTGCCAGCAGCTTGCATAGCGGGAGTAGCGAGCAGTACTTC; cdr3_aa: CASSLHSGSSEQYF; v_call: TRBV5-6; d_call: TRBD2; j_call: TRBJ2-7; clone_size: -
cdr3_nt: TGTGCCATCAGTGCCCCGGCAGGGTCCGAGCAGTACTTC; cdr3_aa: CAISAPAGSEQYF; v_call: TRBV10-3; d_call: -; j_call: TRBJ2-7; clone_size: few
cdr3_nt: TGTGCCAGCAGCCTCGGACAGCTTGAAGCTTTCTTT; cdr3_aa: CASSLGQLEAFF; v_call: TRBV7-9; d_call: -; j_call: TRBJ1-1; clone_size: -
cdr3_nt: TGTGCCACCAGCGACATTTGGGGTGAGCAGTTCTTC; cdr3_aa: CATSDIWGEQFF; v_call: TRBV15; d_call: -; j_call: TRBJ2-1; clone_size: -
cdr3_nt: TGTGCCAGCAGCTCTCAGGGACAGGGAGCGAGCTCTGGGGCCAACGTCCTGACTTTC; cdr3_aa: CASSSQGQGASSGANVLTF; v_call: TRBV7-2; d_call: TRBD1; j_call: TRBJ2-6; clone_size: few
cdr3_nt: TGTGCCAGCAGTTGGACTAGCGGGAGAAACGAGCAGTACTTC; cdr3_aa: CASSWTSGRNEQYF; v_call: TRBV28; d_call: TRBD2; j_call: TRBJ2-7; clone_size: many
cdr3_nt: TGTGCCAGCAGCTTAGTTTTCCAGCGGGGCACAGATACGCAGTATTTT; cdr3_aa: CASSLVFQRGTDTQYF; v_call: TRBV7-9; d_call: -; j_call: TRBJ2-3; clone_size: many
cdr3_nt: TGTGCCAGCAGTCGAGCCAGGGCAGTGGGGAATTCACCCCTCCACTTT; cdr3_aa: CASSRARAVGNSPLHF; v_call: TRBV6-1; d_call: -; j_call: TRBJ1-6; clone_size: many
cdr3_nt: TGTGCCAGCAGTCTTTGGGCTAGCGGGGGCTCTGGGGCCAACGTCCTGACTTTC; cdr3_aa: CASSLWASGGSGANVLTF; v_call: TRBV27; d_call: TRBD2; j_call: TRBJ2-6; clone_size: many
cdr3_nt: TGCGCCAGCAGCTCGACTAGCGGGAGGGCAGCTGGGAATGAGCAGTTCTTC; cdr3_aa: CASSSTSGRAAGNEQFF; v_call: TRBV5-1; d_call: TRBD2; j_call: TRBJ2-1; clone_size: -
cdr3_nt: TGTGCCAGCAGCCAAATAAGGACACCCTCGAACACCGGGGAGCTGTTTTTT; cdr3_aa: CASSQIRTPSNTGELFF; v_call: TRBV11-2; d_call: -; j_call: TRBJ2-2; clone_size: many
cdr3_nt: TGTGCCACCAGCAGAGATTCGGACAGGGCACGTGGCTACACCTTC; cdr3_aa: CATSRDSDRARGYTF; v_call: TRBV15; d_call: TRBD1; j_call: TRBJ1-2; clone_size: many
cdr3_nt: TGTGCCAGCAGTGTACAGCTAACCGACTATGGCTACACCTTC; cdr3_aa: CASSVQLTDYGYTF; v_call: TRBV6-1; d_call: -; j_call: TRBJ1-2; clone_size: -
cdr3_nt: TGTGCCAGCAGTTACCCCAATCCTAGAGGGGGCTACAATGAGCAGTTCTTC; cdr3_aa: CASSYPNPRGGYNEQFF; v_call: TRBV6-5; d_call: -; j_call: TRBJ2-1; clone_size: few
cdr3_nt: TGTGCCAGCAGCCTGGGACATCCGCCCCTTTACGAGCAGTACTTC; cdr3_aa: CASSLGHPPLYEQYF; v_call: TRBV7-9; d_call: -; j_call: TRBJ2-7; clone_size: many
cdr3_nt: TGTGCCAGCAGCTGGGACAGGGGACGGTACACCGGGGAGCTGTTTTTT; cdr3_aa: CASSWDRGRYTGELFF; v_call: TRBV12-3/TRBV12-4; d_call: TRBD1; j_call: TRBJ2-2; clone_size: few
cdr3_nt: TGTGCCAGCAGCCCGGCTAGCGGGGGCTACAATGAGCAGTTCTTC; cdr3_aa: CASSPASGGYNEQFF; v_call: TRBV3-1; d_call: TRBD2; j_call: TRBJ2-1; clone_size: many
cdr3_nt: TGTGCCAGCAGTTTATTAGGGGGAAACATTCAGTACTTC; cdr3_aa: CASSLLGGNIQYF; v_call: TRBV28; d_call: -; j_call: TRBJ2-4; clone_size: many
cdr3_nt: TGTGCCAGTAGTATCCCGCAGCAAGGGACCCAGTACTTC; cdr3_aa: CASSIPQQGTQYF; v_call: TRBV19; d_call: -; j_call: TRBJ2-5; clone_size: -
cdr3_nt: TGTGCCAGTAGTATTGGAGGCGGGAGCTACGAGCAGTACTTC; cdr3_aa: CASSIGGGSYEQYF; v_call: TRBV19; d_call: TRBD2; j_call: TRBJ2-7; clone_size: few
cdr3_nt: TGTGCCAGCAGTGACAGCTGGGGCTACACCTTC; cdr3_aa: CASSDSWGYTF; v_call: TRBV2; d_call: -; j_call: TRBJ1-2; clone_size: many
cdr3_nt: TGTGCCAGCAGTTTATTGGCTCCAGGCCAGCCCCAGCATTTT; cdr3_aa: CASSLLAPGQPQHF; v_call: TRBV28; d_call: -; j_call: TRBJ1-5; clone_size: many
cdr3_nt: TGTGCCAGCAGCACCGGTGGATACTCGACTTATCAGTACTTC; cdr3_aa: CASSTGGYSTYQYF; v_call: TRBV6-1; d_call: -; j_call: TRBJ2-5; clone_size: many
cdr3_nt: TGTGCCAGCAGCTTAGGAGACAGATCGGACGAAAAACTGTTTTTT; cdr3_aa: CASSLGDRSDEKLFF; v_call: TRBV7-9; d_call: -; j_call: TRBJ1-4; clone_size: -
cdr3_nt: TGTGCCAGCAGTGAAAGGGAGGGTAATGAAAAACTGTTTTTT; cdr3_aa: CASSEREGNEKLFF; v_call: TRBV2; d_call: -; j_call: TRBJ1-4; clone_size: many
cdr3_nt: TGTGCCAGCAGCTTAGCGACTAGCGGGGGGGCCTACGAGCAGTACTTC; cdr3_aa: CASSLATSGGAYEQYF; v_call: TRBV7-2; d_call: TRBD2; j_call: TRBJ2-7; clone_size: -
cdr3_nt: TGCAGTGCTAGAAAGATCGGTTCCTACGAGCAGTACTTC; cdr3_aa: CSARKIGSYEQYF; v_call: TRBV20-1; d_call: -; j_call: TRBJ2-7; clone_size: -